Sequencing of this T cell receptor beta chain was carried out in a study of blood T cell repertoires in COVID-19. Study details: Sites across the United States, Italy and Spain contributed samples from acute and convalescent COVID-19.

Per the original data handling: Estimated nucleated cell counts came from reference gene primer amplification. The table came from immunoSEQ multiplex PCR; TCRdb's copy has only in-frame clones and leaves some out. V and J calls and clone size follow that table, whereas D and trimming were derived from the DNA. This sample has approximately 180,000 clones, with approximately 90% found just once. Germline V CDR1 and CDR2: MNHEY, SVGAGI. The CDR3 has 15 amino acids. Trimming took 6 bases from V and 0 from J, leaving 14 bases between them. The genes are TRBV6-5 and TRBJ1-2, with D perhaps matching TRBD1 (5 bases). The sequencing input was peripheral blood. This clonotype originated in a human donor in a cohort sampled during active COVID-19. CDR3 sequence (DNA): TGTGCCAGCAGCCAGCCTTCGACAGCTAACTATGGCTACACCTTC. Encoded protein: CASSQPSTANYGYTF.